The 25 T cell receptor beta chains given below trace back to one sample, sequenced in a study of shared T cell receptors in the human thymus. Profiled with immunoSEQ multiplex PCR; TCRdb holds only in-frame clones, not every one. The table has hundreds of thousands of clones, 70% to 90% seen once; the top ten hold around 0.01%. This sample was shared with a second study, whose subject was human thymus T cells.

The sequenced sample was thymocytes. Receptors were obtained from a boy under two years old with a congenital heart defect.

The V and J genes are TRBV5-1 and TRBJ2-5; D might be TRBD1 (5 bases). V was clipped by 1 base and J by 5 bases, with 33 bases between them. CDR3 size: 21 residues. Germline CDR1 is SGHRS and CDR2 is YFSETQ. DNA of the CDR3: TGCGCCAGCAGCTTGATCGACAATCAGGGAAGCCCAGAGAAGGTGAGGGAGACCCAGTACTTC. Its translation is CASSLIDNQGSPEKVRETQYF.

The rearrangement uses TRBV7-9 and TRBJ2-7; 10 bases map to TRBD2. The CDR3 is made up of 16 amino acids. CDR1 is SEHNR and CDR2 is FQNEAQ in the germline V gene (reference sequence). V lost 5 bases and J lost 0; bases outside the gene matches: 7. This CDR3 is CASSTLAGPSSYEQYF. The CDR3 nucleotides read TGTGCCAGCAGCACACTAGCGGGGCCGAGCTCCTACGAGCAGTACTTC.

The chain joins TRBV18 to TRBJ2-1; TRBD2 matches 13 bases. CDR3 length: 16 residues. Germline CDR1 reads KGHSH; CDR2 reads LQKENI. The trim removed 3 bases at V and 6 bases at J, leaving 5 bases unmatched. CDR3 protein: CASSPGLAGEINEQFF. CDR3 in DNA: TGTGCCAGCTCACCTGGACTAGCGGGAGAGATCAATGAGCAGTTCTTC.

This clone appeared once. The V call is TRBV27, the J call TRBJ2-1; 8 nucleotides agree with TRBD2. The CDR3 has 19 residues. The germline CDR1 and CDR2 sequences are MNHEY and SMNVEV (reference sequence). V gave up 0 bases and J gave up 7 bases; unmatched junction bases: 17. The CDR3 sequence is CASSLSRILRGGPENEQFF. CDR3 sequence (DNA): TGTGCCAGCAGTTTATCCCGTATCCTACGGGGGGGCCCAGAGAATGAGCAGTTCTTC.

CDR3 in amino acids: CASSYWETPLEQYF. The CDR3 region has the DNA TGTGCCAGCAGCTATTGGGAGACCCCCCTCGAGCAGTACTTC. The chain is built from TRBV5-6 and TRBJ2-7; TRBD2 is a possible D gene (5 bases). Germline assignment: CDR1 SGHDT and CDR2 YYEEEE. The CDR3 spans 14 residues. V lost 3 bases and J 6 bases, leaving 16 bases between the germline ends.

This chain links TRBV18 with TRBJ2-2; D uncertain. Germline assignment: CDR1 KGHSH and CDR2 LQKENI. V shed 2 bases and J shed 7 bases, with 20 bases lying between them. The CDR3 covers 17 residues. For the CDR3, the DNA is TGTGCCAGCTCACCAAACCACTTAGCCACCTCCGGCGGGGAGCTGTTTTTT. This translates into CASSPNHLATSGGELFF. Supplemented by reference TRBV18 and TRBJ2-2, the full variable domain reads NAGVMQNPRHLVRRRGQEARLRCSPMKGHSHVYWYRQLPEEGLKFMVYLQKENIIDESGMPKERFSAEFPKEGPSILRIQQVVRGDSAAYFCASSPNHLATSGGELFFGEGSRLTVL.

This rearrangement joins TRBV4-1 to TRBJ2-3; 15 bases are shared with TRBD2. This CDR3 spans 18 amino acids. CDR1 and CDR2 from the germline V gene are MGHRA and YSYEKL. The J segment lost 1 base and the V segment lost 3 bases, leaving 5 bases of the junction unmatched. CDR3 in DNA: TGCGCCAGCAGCCACGGAGGACTAGCGGGAGGGTGCACAGATACGCAGTATTTT. It translates to CASSHGGLAGGCTDTQYF.

V gene TRBV10-3 combines with J gene TRBJ2-3, with D perhaps TRBD2 (5 bases). Trimming removed 6 bases at V and 6 bases at J, with 10 bases between. This CDR3 region has 12 residues. Germline CDR1 ENHRY, CDR2 SYGVKD. The CDR3 nucleotides read TGTGCCATCAGGCTCGGACTGGATACGCAGTATTTT. Its protein is CAIRLGLDTQYF.

The chain recombines TRBV5-1 with TRBJ2-7, with a tentative D call TRBD1 (5 bases). Trimming took off 3 bases at V and 5 bases at J, with 6 bases between the two ends. This CDR3 is 11 amino acids long. CDR1 and CDR2 from the germline V gene are SGHRS and YFSETQ. The CDR3 spells CASSWGDEQYF. The CDR3, as DNA: TGCGCCAGCAGCTGGGGCGACGAGCAGTACTTC.

The chain recombines TRBV11-2 with TRBJ2-5; 13 bases agree with TRBD2. V lost 6 bases, J lost 0 bases, and 10 bases stayed unmatched. Per the germline V gene, CDR1 is SGHAT and CDR2 is FQNNGV. This CDR3 is 18 amino acids long. Written as DNA, the CDR3 is TGTGCCAGCAGTCAGGGACTAGCGGGGCGCTGGTACCAAGAGACCCAGTACTTC. This codes for CASSQGLAGRWYQETQYF.

This chain connects TRBV7-2 to TRBJ1-1, with a tentative D call TRBD1 (6 bases). The ends were cut back, 3 bases at V and 10 bases at J, with 21 bases in the middle. CDR1 is SGHTA, CDR2 FQGNSA, per germline. The CDR3 has 15 amino acids. The CDR3 reads CASSFGSGAPLGAFF. CDR3 DNA: TGTGCCAGCAGCTTCGGGTCAGGGGCTCCCTTAGGAGCTTTCTTT.

The V gene is TRBV10-3, the J gene TRBJ2-3, with 10 positions matching TRBD2. The V gene's germline CDR1 is ENHRY and CDR2 SYGVKD. The CDR3 length is 19 residues. V was clipped by 3 bases and J by 1 base; unmatched bases: 13. CDR3 nucleotide sequence: TGTGCCATCAGTGATCCCCTGACTAGCGGGCAAATGGGCACAGATACGCAGTATTTT. Amino acids: CAISDPLTSGQMGTDTQYF.

The chain recombines TRBV10-3 with TRBJ2-5; 15 bases are shared with TRBD2. The germline V gene encodes CDR1 ENHRY and CDR2 SYGVKD. The CDR3 covers 17 residues. The V segment lost 8 bases and the J segment 6 bases; nucleotides outside the gene matches: 13. CDR3 amino acids: CAISRTSGRGTEKTQYF. For the CDR3, the DNA is TGTGCCATCTCTAGGACTAGCGGGAGGGGTACGGAAAAGACCCAGTACTTC.

The V and J genes are TRBV5-4 and TRBJ2-7, with D maybe TRBD2 (7 bases). CDR1 SGHNT and CDR2 YYREEE come from the germline V gene (reference sequence). The CDR3 sequence is 15 residues long. Trimming left V 4 bases short and J 9 bases short, with 23 bases between. The chain's CDR3 is CASSLRGGLFPRQYF. The CDR3 nucleotides are TGTGCCAGCAGCCTGAGGGGGGGATTATTTCCAAGGCAGTACTTC.

This chain joins TRBV7-9 and TRBJ2-4; 12 nucleotides agree with TRBD2. This CDR3 has 18 amino acids. The J segment lost 3 bases and the V segment lost 1 base, leaving 7 bases of the junction unmatched. Per germline, CDR1 SEHNR and CDR2 FQNEAQ (reference sequence). The CDR3 DNA is TGTGCCAGCAGCTTAGGGCTAGCGGGAGGGCCCGGCAAAAACATTCAGTACTTC. Residues: CASSLGLAGGPGKNIQYF.

This clone has more than one count but fewer than ten. CDR3 protein: CASSLVPGRFSTDTQYF. In DNA form, the CDR3 reads TGCGCCAGCAGCTTGGTTCCGGGGAGATTTAGCACAGATACGCAGTATTTT. The chain employs TRBV5-1 and TRBJ2-3; a possible D gene is TRBD2 (5 bases). CDR1 SGHRS and CDR2 YFSETQ come from the germline V gene. V dropped 0 bases and J dropped 0 bases, with 14 bases sitting between them. This CDR3 region has 17 residues.

The chain couples TRBV7-9 to TRBJ1-2, with D maybe TRBD1 (6 bases). The germline V and J ends were trimmed by 5 bases and 1 base, with 14 bases remaining between them. The CDR3 length is 15 residues. The germline V gene has CDR1 SEHNR and CDR2 FQNEAQ (reference sequence). CDR3 coding DNA: TGTGCCAGCAGCACCGACAGGATTATTAACTATGGCTACACCTTC. This sequence encodes CASSTDRIINYGYTF.

The V and J genes are TRBV5-6 and TRBJ1-2, with 8 bases that match TRBD1. The length of the CDR3 is 14 residues. Germline trimming cut 6 bases from V and 3 bases from J; bases unmatched to any gene: 7. Looked up from germline, CDR1 is SGHDT and CDR2 is YYEEEE. CDR3 sequence (DNA): TGTGCCAGCACCCGGGGACAGGAACACTATGGCTACACCTTC. Translation gives CASTRGQEHYGYTF. The complete variable domain, with remaining parts taken from reference TRBV5-6 and TRBJ1-2, reads DAGVTQSPTHLIKTRGQQVTLRCSPKSGHDTVSWYQQALGQGPQFIFQYYEEEERQRGNFPDRFSGHQFPNYSSELNVNALLLGDSALYLCASTRGQEHYGYTFGSGTRLTVV.

The chain is built from TRBV2 and TRBJ2-1; 12 bases align to TRBD2. Unmatched junction bases numbered 8, after V lost 5 bases and J lost 6 bases. Per germline, CDR1 SNHLY and CDR2 FYNNEI. The CDR3 runs 16 residues. The CDR3 spells CASSRTSGTYLNEQFF. CDR3 DNA: TGTGCCAGCAGTAGGACTAGCGGGACTTACCTCAATGAGCAGTTCTTC.

This clone was found once. This rearrangement joins TRBV5-5 to TRBJ2-1; TRBD2 agrees at 12 bases. Germline CDR1 reads SGHKS; CDR2 reads YYEKEE (reference sequence). The V segment lost 0 bases and the J segment 5 bases; nucleotides outside the gene matches: 12. The length of the CDR3 is 19 residues. The CDR3 DNA is TGTGCCAGCAGCTTGGGGGTGACTAGCGGGAGTCTGGGGGACAATGAGCAGTTCTTC. Translation: CASSLGVTSGSLGDNEQFF.

The chain carries TRBV9 and TRBJ2-5, with a weak D call TRBD2 (6 bases). Trimming took 0 bases from V and 0 from J, leaving 9 bases between them. Germline loops: CDR1 SGDLS, CDR2 YYNGEE. The CDR3 contains 15 residues. The CDR3 DNA reads as TGTGCCAGCAGCGTAGGCTTAGCGGACCAAGAGACCCAGTACTTC. It encodes CASSVGLADQETQYF. Drawing the rest from reference TRBV9 and TRBJ2-5, the complete variable domain is DSGVTQTPKHLITATGQRVTLRCSPRSGDLSVYWYQQSLDQGLQFLIQYYNGEERAKGNILERFSAQQFPDLHSELNLSSLELGDSALYFCASSVGLADQETQYFGPGTRLLVL.

The V gene is TRBV19, the J gene TRBJ2-7; D perhaps matches TRBD2 (6 bases). The germline gives CDR1 LNHDA, CDR2 SQIVND (reference sequence). V was clipped by 10 bases and J by 4 bases, with 17 bases between them. The CDR3 loop spans 13 amino acids. In DNA form, the CDR3 reads TGTGCCACCGTAACGCAGGGAGGATACGAGCAGTACTTC. Translated, it gives CATVTQGGYEQYF.

V and J are TRBV19 and TRBJ1-1; the D gene is possibly TRBD1 (5 bases). Trimming removed 3 bases from V and 4 bases from J, with 12 bases in between. The CDR3 sequence is 14 residues long. The germline V gene has CDR1 LNHDA and CDR2 SQIVND (reference sequence). Written as DNA, the CDR3 is TGTGCCAGTAGTATGGCTCAGGGTGGCACTGAAGCTTTCTTT. Translated, it gives CASSMAQGGTEAFF.

The chain joins TRBV4-2 to TRBJ1-1; 10 nucleotides line up with TRBD1. Per the germline V gene, CDR1 is LGHNA and CDR2 is YNFKEQ. The CDR3 has 17 residues. With V trimmed by 5 bases and J by 6 bases, 15 bases remained unmatched. The CDR3 spells CASSTRQGAGVRAEAFF. CDR3 bases: TGTGCCAGCAGCACCCGACAGGGGGCTGGAGTGCGGGCTGAAGCTTTCTTT.

This rearrangement joins TRBV7-8 to TRBJ2-1; 14 positions match TRBD2. This CDR3 has 17 amino acids. CDR1 and CDR2 (germline): SGHVS, FQNEAQ. V lost 5 bases to trimming and J lost 5 bases; unmatched junction nucleotides: 8. CDR3 region: CASSPPGLAGEDNEQFF. CDR3 nucleotides: TGTGCCAGCAGCCCACCGGGACTAGCGGGAGAGGACAATGAGCAGTTCTTC.